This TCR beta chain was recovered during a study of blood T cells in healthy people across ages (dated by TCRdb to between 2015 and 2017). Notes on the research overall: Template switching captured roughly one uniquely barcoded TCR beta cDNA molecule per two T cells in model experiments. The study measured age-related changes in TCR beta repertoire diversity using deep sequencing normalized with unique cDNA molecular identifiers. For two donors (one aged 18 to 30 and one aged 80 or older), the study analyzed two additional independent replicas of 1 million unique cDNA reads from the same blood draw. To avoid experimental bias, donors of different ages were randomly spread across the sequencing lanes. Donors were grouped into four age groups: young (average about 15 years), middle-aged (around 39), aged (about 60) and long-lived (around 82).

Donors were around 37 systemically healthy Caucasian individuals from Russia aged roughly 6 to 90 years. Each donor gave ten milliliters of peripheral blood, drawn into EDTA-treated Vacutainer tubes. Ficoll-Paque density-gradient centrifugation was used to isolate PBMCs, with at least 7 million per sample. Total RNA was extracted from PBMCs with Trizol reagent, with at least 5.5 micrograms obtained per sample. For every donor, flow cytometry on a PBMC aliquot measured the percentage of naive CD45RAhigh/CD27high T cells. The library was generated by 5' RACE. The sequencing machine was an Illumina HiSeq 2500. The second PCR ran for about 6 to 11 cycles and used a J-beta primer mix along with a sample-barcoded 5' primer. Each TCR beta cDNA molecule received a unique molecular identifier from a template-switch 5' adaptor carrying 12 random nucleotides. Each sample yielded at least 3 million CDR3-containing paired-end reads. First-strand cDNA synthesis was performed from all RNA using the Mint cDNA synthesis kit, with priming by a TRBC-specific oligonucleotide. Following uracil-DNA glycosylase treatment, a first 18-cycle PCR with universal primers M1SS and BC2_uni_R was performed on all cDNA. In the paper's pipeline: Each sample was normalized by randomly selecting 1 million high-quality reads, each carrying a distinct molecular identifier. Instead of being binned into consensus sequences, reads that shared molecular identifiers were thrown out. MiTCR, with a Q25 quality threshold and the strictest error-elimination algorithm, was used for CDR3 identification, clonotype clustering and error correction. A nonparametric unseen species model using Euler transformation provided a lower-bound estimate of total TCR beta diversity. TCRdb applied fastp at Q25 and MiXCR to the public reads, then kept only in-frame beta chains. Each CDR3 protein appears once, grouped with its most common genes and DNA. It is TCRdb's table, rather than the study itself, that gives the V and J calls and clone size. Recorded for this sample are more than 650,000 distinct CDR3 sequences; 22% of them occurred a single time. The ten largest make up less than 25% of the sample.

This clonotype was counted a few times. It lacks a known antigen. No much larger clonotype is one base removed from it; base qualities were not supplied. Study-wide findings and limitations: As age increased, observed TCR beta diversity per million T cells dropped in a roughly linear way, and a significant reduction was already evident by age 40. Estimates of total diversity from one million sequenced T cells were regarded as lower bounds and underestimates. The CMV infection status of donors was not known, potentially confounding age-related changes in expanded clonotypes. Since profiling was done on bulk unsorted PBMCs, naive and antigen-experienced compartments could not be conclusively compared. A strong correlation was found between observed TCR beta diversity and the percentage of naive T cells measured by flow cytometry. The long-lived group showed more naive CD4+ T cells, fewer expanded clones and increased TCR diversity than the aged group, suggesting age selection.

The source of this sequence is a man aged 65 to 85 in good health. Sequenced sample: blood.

The encoded CDR3 is CSVEVRMGYTF. The nucleotide sequence is TGCAGCGTTGAAGTACGGATGGGCTACACCTTC. This receptor chain uses TRBV29-1 and TRBJ1-2; no confident D gene assignment can be made. The CDR3 contains 11 residues, cysteine and phenylalanine counted. Only the CDR3 region is kept as DNA, spanning 33 bases read in frame from base 1. V is pared back by 1 base and J by 8 bases, with 8 bases lying between the germline termini. From a lookup of the germline V gene, CDR1 and CDR2 are SQVTM and ANQGSEA.